The 21 T cell receptor beta chains below were found in one sample sequenced in a study of blood T cell repertoires in COVID-19. Profiled with immunoSEQ multiplex PCR; TCRdb holds only in-frame clones, not every one. The sample has under 200,000 clones, less than 90% seen once. Sequencing input: PBMCs or T cells enriched from blood (not recorded which). The receptors were gathered from a woman in her twenties or thirties who had been exposed to COVID-19.

This clone appeared a few times. This rearrangement joins TRBV12-5 to TRBJ2-2, with 9 nucleotides matching TRBD1. This CDR3 region has 16 residues. Germline V gene data show CDR1 as LGHNT and CDR2 as FRNRAP. With V trimmed by 3 bases and J by 5 bases, 7 bases remained unmatched. CDR3 protein: CASGFGTGQRTGELFF. The CDR3 DNA reads as TGTGCTAGTGGTTTTGGGACAGGGCAAAGGACCGGGGAGCTGTTTTTT.

This clone was seen just once. This chain connects TRBV9 to TRBJ2-3, with a tentative D call TRBD1 (6 bases). The CDR3 totals 15 residues. Per germline, CDR1 SGDLS and CDR2 YYNGEE. Trimming stripped 0 bases from V and 1 base from J, with 9 bases between. The CDR3 sequence: CASSVEGGRTDTQYF. For the CDR3, the DNA is TGTGCCAGCAGCGTAGAAGGGGGTCGCACAGATACGCAGTATTTT.

This sequence joins TRBV27 and TRBJ2-1; D remains unclear. This CDR3 has 14 amino acids. CDR1 is MNHEY and CDR2 is SMNVEV in the germline V gene (reference sequence). V lost 0 bases to trimming and J lost 8 bases, with 11 bases between them. In DNA, the CDR3 is TGTGCCAGCAGTTTATCTCGACACTCCGATGAGCAGTTCTTC. Protein sequence: CASSLSRHSDEQFF.

This clone was picked up a small number of times. The chain recombines TRBV6-5 with TRBJ2-4; 7 bases align to TRBD2. Looked up from germline, CDR1 is MNHEY and CDR2 is SVGAGI. This CDR3 comprises 15 residues. Germline trimming cut 8 bases from V and 0 bases from J; bases unmatched to any gene: 7. CDR3 sequence (DNA): TGTGCCAGCGGCGGACTAGGACTAGCCAAAAACATTCAGTACTTC. Residues: CASGGLGLAKNIQYF.

The genes are TRBV7-8 and TRBJ1-5; 10 bases map to TRBD1. This CDR3 is built from 15 residues. V shed 5 bases, J shed 6 bases, and the junction held 7 bases outside the gene matches. Per germline, CDR1 SGHVS and CDR2 FQNEAQ. CDR3 protein: CASSAGTGVGQPQHF. The DNA for the CDR3 is TGTGCCAGCAGCGCCGGGACAGGGGTAGGTCAGCCCCAGCATTTT.

As for this clone: At the DNA level, this CDR3 is encoded by other sequences in the same sample as well. The chain carries TRBV4-1 and TRBJ1-2; possibly TRBD1 for D (6 bases). The CDR3 is made up of 15 amino acids. V dropped 1 base and J dropped 2 bases, with 11 bases sitting between them. The germline gives CDR1 MGHRA, CDR2 YSYEKL. Here the CDR3 reads CASSQAAGANYGYTF. The CDR3 coding sequence is TGCGCCAGCAGCCAAGCGGCAGGGGCAAACTATGGCTACACCTTC.

The chain recombines TRBV7-6 with TRBJ2-2; possibly TRBD1 for D (6 bases). The CDR3 has 13 amino acids. The V and J ends lost 9 bases and 5 bases respectively, with 13 bases between them. Looked up from germline, CDR1 is SGHVS and CDR2 is FNYEAQ. CDR3 bases: TGTGCCAGATTGGACAGTTTGACCGGGGAGCTGTTTTTT. Translated, it gives CARLDSLTGELFF.

The J gene is TRBJ1-1, the V gene TRBV27; D is possibly TRBD1 (6 bases). Germline values: CDR1 MNHEY, CDR2 SMNVEV (reference sequence). The CDR3 runs 14 residues. V gave up 6 bases and J gave up 3 bases, with 14 bases separating them. The CDR3 region is CASRRTGRDTEAFF. CDR3 DNA: TGTGCCAGCAGGAGAACAGGGCGGGACACTGAAGCTTTCTTT.

This rearrangement joins TRBV4-3 to TRBJ1-3, with 7 positions matching TRBD1. CDR1 and CDR2 from the germline V gene are LGHNA and YSLEER. V shed 0 bases and J 14 bases; nucleotides not matched to a gene: 7. The length of the CDR3 is 13 residues. The chain's CDR3 is CASSQELEGAVYF. Written as DNA, the CDR3 is TGCGCCAGCAGCCAAGAACTTGAGGGGGCGGTATATTTT.

On this clone itself: Since the CDR3 does not end with the conserved phenylalanine or tryptophan, this likely comes from a read error. The gene calls are TRBV3-1 (or the pseudogene TRBV3-2) and TRBJ1-2; 9 bases line up with TRBD1. V dropped 4 bases and J dropped 7; count of bases not matched to a gene: 10. Germline V CDR1 and CDR2: LGHDT, YNNKEL (reference sequence). This CDR3 has 15 amino acids. Here the CDR3 reads CASSPGDREVAGYTL. CDR3 DNA: TGTGCCAGCAGCCCCGGGGACAGGGAGGTGGCTGGCTACACCCTC.

The chain carries TRBV7-6 and TRBJ2-5; the match to TRBD2 covers 7 bases. Germline lookup yields CDR1 SGHVS and CDR2 FNYEAQ. After removal of 5 bases from V and 5 bases from J, the junction contained 5 bases not matched to a gene. The CDR3 is made up of 13 amino acids. CDR3 sequence (DNA): TGTGCCAGCAGCCGACTAGCCCCGGAGACCCAGTACTTC. Translated, it gives CASSRLAPETQYF.

The chain recombines TRBV4-1 with TRBJ2-1, with 8 nucleotides matching TRBD1. Per germline, CDR1 MGHRA and CDR2 YSYEKL. After removal of 4 bases from V and 0 bases from J, the junction contained 14 bases not matched to a gene. The CDR3 length is 19 residues. The CDR3 nucleotides read TGCGCCAGCAGCCCTTTCGGTGGACAGGGTAGGGGCTCCTACAATGAGCAGTTCTTC. Amino acids: CASSPFGGQGRGSYNEQFF.

The chain recombines TRBV9 with TRBJ2-5; TRBD2 is a possible D gene (5 bases). The CDR3 runs 15 residues. From germline, CDR1 is SGDLS and CDR2 YYNGEE. V was shortened by 0 bases and J by 5 bases, with 14 bases between the two germline ends. CDR3 DNA: TGTGCCAGCAGCGTAGAGGGCCGAGCGGCCGAGACCCAGTACTTC. This codes for CASSVEGRAAETQYF.

The chain uses TRBV9 and TRBJ1-6; maybe TRBD1 (5 bases). Looked up from germline, CDR1 is SGDLS and CDR2 is YYNGEE. This CDR3 contains 13 residues. The V gene lost 8 bases and the J gene lost 6 bases, with 12 bases spanning the gap. The CDR3 DNA sequence: TGTGCCAGTAGGACGGACATTAATTCACCCCTCCACTTT. Protein sequence: CASRTDINSPLHF.

The V and J genes are TRBV7-9 and TRBJ1-6; D gene ambiguous. The CDR3 covers 15 residues. V lost 3 bases and J 0 bases, leaving 6 bases between the germline ends. The germline CDR1 and CDR2 sequences are SEHNR and FQNEAQ (reference sequence). In DNA, the CDR3 is TGTGCCAGCAGCTTCGGGAGCTCCTATAATTCACCCCTCCACTTT. Translating it yields CASSFGSSYNSPLHF.

The chain couples TRBV29-1 to TRBJ2-2, with 9 bases matching TRBD2. Germline assignment: CDR1 SQVTM and CDR2 ANQGSEA. This CDR3 is built from 14 residues. V trimming: 7 bases; J trimming: 8 bases; junction bases outside the gene matches: 11. The CDR3, as DNA: TGCAGCGGCTGGACTAGCGCGGTCGCGGGGGAGCTGTTTTTT. It yields the protein CSGWTSAVAGELFF.

The chain carries TRBV7-2 and TRBJ2-7; possible D gene TRBD1, 5 bases. The V end lost 1 base, the J end lost 4 bases, and 14 bases lay between the germline ends. The CDR3 totals 15 residues. The V gene's germline CDR1 is SGHTA and CDR2 FQGNSA. The CDR3 region is CASSLGRGQMYEQYF. The DNA of the CDR3 is TGTGCCAGCAGCTTAGGAAGGGGTCAAATGTACGAGCAGTACTTC.

This clone appeared once. The chain couples TRBV6-5 to TRBJ1-5; D not resolved. Germline CDR1 is MNHEY and CDR2 is SVGAGI. With 8 bases removed from V and 1 base from J, the gap between germline ends came to 15 bases. CDR3 length: 15 amino acids. CDR3 region: CASGTAALSNQPQHF. DNA of the CDR3: TGTGCCAGCGGCACCGCGGCATTGAGCAATCAGCCCCAGCATTTT.

The chain uses TRBV18 and TRBJ1-1; TRBD1 agrees at 7 bases. Looked up from germline, CDR1 is KGHSH and CDR2 is LQKENI. The CDR3 totals 16 residues. V was pared by 3 bases and J by 0 bases, with 7 bases of the junction left unmatched. In DNA, the CDR3 is TGTGCCAGCTCACCCTTAACAGGGGCCCTGAACACTGAAGCTTTCTTT. Protein sequence: CASSPLTGALNTEAFF.

The V gene is TRBV3-1 (or the pseudogene TRBV3-2), the J gene TRBJ1-1; 7 nucleotides align to TRBD1. J gave up 1 base and V 3 bases, and 5 bases lay outside the gene matches. Germline-derived CDR1 and CDR2 are LGHDT and YNNKEL (reference sequence). CDR3 length: 15 residues. The CDR3 sequence is CASSQSGTANTEAFF. Here the CDR3 DNA reads TGTGCCAGCAGCCAGTCCGGGACAGCGAACACTGAAGCTTTCTTT.

This chain's CDR3 is CASSYFRGAETQYF. In DNA, the CDR3 is TGTGCCAGCAGTTACTTCCGTGGGGCGGAGACCCAGTACTTC. The chain recombines TRBV6-2 or TRBV6-3 with TRBJ2-5; D possibly corresponds to TRBD1 (5 bases). Trimming took off 1 base at V and 5 bases at J, with 11 bases between the two ends. From germline, CDR1 is MNHEY and CDR2 SVGEGT. The CDR3 spans 14 residues.